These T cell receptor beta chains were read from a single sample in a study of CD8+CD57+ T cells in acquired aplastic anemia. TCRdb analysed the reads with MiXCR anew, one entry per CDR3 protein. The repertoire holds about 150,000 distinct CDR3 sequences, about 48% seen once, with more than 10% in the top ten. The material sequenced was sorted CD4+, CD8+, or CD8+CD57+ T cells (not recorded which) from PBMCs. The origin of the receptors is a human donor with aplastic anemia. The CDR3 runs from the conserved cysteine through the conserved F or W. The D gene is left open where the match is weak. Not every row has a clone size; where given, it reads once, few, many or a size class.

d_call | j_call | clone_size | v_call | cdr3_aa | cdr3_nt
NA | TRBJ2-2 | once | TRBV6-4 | CASSGTDTGELFF | TGTGCCAGCAGTGGCACGGACACCGGGGAGCTGTTCTTT
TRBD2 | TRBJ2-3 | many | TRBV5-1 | CASSLFGLAGRSDTQYF | TGCGCCAGCAGCTTGTTCGGACTAGCGGGTAGGTCAGATACGCAGTATTTT
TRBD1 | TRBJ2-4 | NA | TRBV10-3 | CATAGQGRNIQYF | TGTGCCACGGCGGGACAGGGAAGGAACATTCAGTACTTC
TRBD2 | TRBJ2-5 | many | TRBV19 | CASSISSGTKQETQYF | TGTGCCAGTAGTATAAGTAGCGGGACAAAACAAGAGACCCAGTACTTC
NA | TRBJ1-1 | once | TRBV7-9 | CASSSGPASAFF | TGTGCCAGCAGCTCTGGACCGGCATCTGCTTTCTTT
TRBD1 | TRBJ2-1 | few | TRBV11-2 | CASSLDVGGGQLYDEQFF | TGTGCCAGCAGCTTAGATGTGGGTGGGGGACAGCTATACGATGAGCAGTTCTTC
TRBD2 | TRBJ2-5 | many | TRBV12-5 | CASGWAPQRGETQYF | TGTGCTAGTGGTTGGGCCCCCCAGCGGGGAGAGACCCAGTACTTC
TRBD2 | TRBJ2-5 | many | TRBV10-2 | CASSTRLAGGPQETQYF | TGCGCCAGCAGTACCCGACTAGCGGGGGGCCCCCAAGAGACCCAGTACTTC
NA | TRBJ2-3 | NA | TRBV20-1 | CSTSLGPSDTQYF | TGCAGTACTAGCCTGGGGCCTTCAGACACGCAGTATTTT
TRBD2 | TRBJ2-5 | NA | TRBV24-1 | CATSDGSSGGYQETQYF | TGTGCCACCAGTGACGGAAGTAGCGGGGGGTACCAAGAGACCCAGTACTTC
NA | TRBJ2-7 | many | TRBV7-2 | CASSPGTGWGEQYF | TGTGCCAGCAGCCCCGGTACGGGCTGGGGCGAGCAGTACTTC
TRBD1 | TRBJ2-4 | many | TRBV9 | CASSDRLDRGENIQYF | TGTGCCAGCAGCGACCGACTAGACAGGGGGGAAAACATTCAGTACTTC
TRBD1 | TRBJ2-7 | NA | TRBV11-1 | CASSLAMGQGNHEQYF | TGTGCCAGCAGCTTAGCGATGGGACAGGGTAACCACGAGCAGTACTTC
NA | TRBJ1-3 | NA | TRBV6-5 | CASSYSSDGGITVYF | TGTGCCAGCAGTTACTCGTCTGATGGTGGAATCACCGTATATTTT
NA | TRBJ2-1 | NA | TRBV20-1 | CSANPGMNEQFF | TGCAGTGCTAATCCGGGTATGAATGAGCAGTTCTTC
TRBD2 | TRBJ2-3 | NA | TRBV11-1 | CASSLAWPSGGLDTQYF | TGTGCCAGCAGCTTGGCGTGGCCTAGCGGGGGGTTGGATACGCAGTATTTT
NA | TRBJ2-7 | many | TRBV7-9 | CASSFLPEHEQYF | TGTGCCAGCAGCTTCCTGCCGGAACACGAGCAGTACTTC
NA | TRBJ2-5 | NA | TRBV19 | CASSRGGHQETQYF | TGTGCCAGTAGTAGGGGGGGCCATCAAGAGACCCAGTACTTC
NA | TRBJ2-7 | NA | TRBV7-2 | CASSSRRGTEQYF | TGTGCCAGCAGCTCTCGACGGGGGACCGAGCAGTACTTC
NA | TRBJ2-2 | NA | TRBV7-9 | CASSNGELFF | TGTGCCAGCAGCAATGGGGAGCTGTTTTTT
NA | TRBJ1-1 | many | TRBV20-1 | CSALEREMGTTLEAFF | TGCAGTGCTCTAGAGAGGGAGATGGGGACCACCCTTGAAGCTTTCTTT
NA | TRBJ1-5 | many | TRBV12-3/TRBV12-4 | CASSLGGPQPQHF | TGTGCCAGCAGTCTCGGGGGTCCTCAGCCCCAGCATTTT
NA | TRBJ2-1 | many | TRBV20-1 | CSARDLNNEQFF | TGCAGTGCTAGAGACCTAAACAATGAGCAGTTCTTC
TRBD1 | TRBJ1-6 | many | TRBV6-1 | CASSEVAGQRNSPLHF | TGTGCCAGCAGTGAAGTTGCGGGACAGCGCAATTCACCCCTCCACTTT
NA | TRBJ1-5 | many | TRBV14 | CASSHTGRNQPQHF | TGTGCCAGCAGCCATACAGGGCGCAATCAGCCCCAGCATTTT
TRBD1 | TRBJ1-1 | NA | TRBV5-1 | CASSTWTGNTEAFF | TGCGCCAGCAGCACCTGGACAGGGAACACTGAAGCTTTCTTT
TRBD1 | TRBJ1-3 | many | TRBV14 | CASSQVTGVGNTIYF | TGTGCCAGCAGCCAAGTGACAGGGGTTGGAAACACCATATATTTT
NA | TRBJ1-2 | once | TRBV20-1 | CSARDLTATF | TGCAGTGCTAGAGATCTTACAGCCACCTTC
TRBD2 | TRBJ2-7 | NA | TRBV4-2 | CASSQTSGRAYEQYF | TGTGCCAGCAGCCAAACTAGCGGGAGGGCCTACGAGCAGTACTTC
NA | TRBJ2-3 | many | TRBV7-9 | CASSPPTEDTQYF | TGTGCCAGCAGCCCCCCGACCGAAGATACGCAGTATTTT
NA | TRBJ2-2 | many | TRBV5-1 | CASSFLPMDQRTGELFF | TGCGCCAGCAGCTTCCTCCCGATGGACCAACGGACCGGGGAGCTGTTTTTT
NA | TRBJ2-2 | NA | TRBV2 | CASSSSTGHGELFF | TGTGCCAGCAGTTCGTCGACAGGCCACGGGGAGCTGTTTTTT
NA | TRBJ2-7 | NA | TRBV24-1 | CATSQGPPSYEQYF | TGTGCCACCAGCCAGGGACCACCCTCCTACGAGCAGTACTTC
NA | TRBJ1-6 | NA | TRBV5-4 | CASSLEGSYNSPLHF | TGTGCCAGCAGCTTGGAAGGCAGTTATAATTCACCCCTCCACTTT
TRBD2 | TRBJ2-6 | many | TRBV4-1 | CASSQDAGAGANVLTF | TGCGCCAGCAGCCAAGATGCGGGAGCTGGGGCCAACGTCCTGACTTTC
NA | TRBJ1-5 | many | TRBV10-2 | CASSEGRGNQPQHF | TGCGCCAGCAGTGAAGGACGGGGAAATCAGCCCCAGCATTTT
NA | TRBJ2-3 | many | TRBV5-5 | CASSLVPGGSPDTQYF | TGTGCCAGCAGCTTGGTTCCCGGGGGATCCCCAGATACGCAGTATTTT
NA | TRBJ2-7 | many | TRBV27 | CASSRGVHGDEQYF | TGTGCCAGCAGCAGGGGGGTACACGGCGACGAGCAGTACTTC
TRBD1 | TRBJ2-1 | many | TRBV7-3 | CASSTGTGLGNEQFF | TGTGCCAGCAGCACCGGGACAGGGTTGGGCAATGAGCAGTTCTTC
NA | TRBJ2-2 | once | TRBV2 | CASLDLPGGELFF | TGTGCCAGTCTCGACCTACCCGGAGGGGAGCTGTTTTTT
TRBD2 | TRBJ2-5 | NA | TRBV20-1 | CSARRLAGGQETQYF | TGCAGTGCTAGGAGACTAGCGGGGGGGCAAGAGACCCAGTACTTC
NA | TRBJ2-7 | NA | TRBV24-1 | CATSDLQGYEQYF | TGTGCCACCAGTGATTTGCAAGGGTACGAGCAGTACTTC
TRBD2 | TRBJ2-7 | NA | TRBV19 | CASSGASGSTYEQYF | TGTGCCAGTTCCGGGGCTAGCGGAAGCACCTACGAGCAGTACTTC
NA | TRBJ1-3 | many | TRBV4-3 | CASSQDNSGNTIYF | TGCGCCAGCAGCCAAGATAACTCTGGAAACACCATATATTTT
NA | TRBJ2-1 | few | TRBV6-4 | CASSDLEVGRSYNEQFF | TGTGCCAGCAGCGACCTCGAGGTAGGGAGGTCCTACAATGAGCAGTTCTTC
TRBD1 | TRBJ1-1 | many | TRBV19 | CASKGAGGGGMNTEAFF | TGTGCCAGTAAGGGGGCGGGGGGCGGCGGGATGAACACTGAAGCTTTCTTT
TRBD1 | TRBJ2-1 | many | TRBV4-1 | CASSQFQNRGLEQFF | TGCGCCAGCAGCCAATTCCAAAACAGGGGGCTTGAGCAGTTCTTC
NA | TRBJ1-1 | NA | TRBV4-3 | CASSQDPRDTEAFF | TGCGCCAGCAGCCAAGATCCCAGGGACACTGAAGCTTTCTTT
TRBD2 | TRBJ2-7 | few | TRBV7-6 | CASSLRRGGSGNEQYF | TGTGCCAGCAGCTTAAGGCGGGGGGGCTCTGGCAACGAGCAGTACTTC
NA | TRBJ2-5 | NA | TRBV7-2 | CASTLRTRGGETQYF | TGTGCCAGCACCCTCCGGACTAGAGGGGGAGAGACCCAGTACTTC
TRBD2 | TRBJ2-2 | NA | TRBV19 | CASSLTSGDTGELFF | TGTGCCAGTAGCCTGACTAGCGGGGACACCGGGGAGCTGTTTTTT
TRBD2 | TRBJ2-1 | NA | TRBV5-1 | CASSSTSGNTYNEQFF | TGCGCCAGCAGCTCGACTAGCGGGAACACCTACAATGAGCAGTTCTTC
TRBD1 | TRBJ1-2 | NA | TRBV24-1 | CATSTRGQGYGYTF | TGTGCCACCAGTACGAGGGGGCAGGGGTATGGCTACACCTTC
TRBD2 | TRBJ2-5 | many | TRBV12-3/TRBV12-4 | CASSELAGGPGKTQYF | TGTGCCAGCAGCGAGCTAGCGGGGGGGCCTGGAAAGACCCAGTACTTC
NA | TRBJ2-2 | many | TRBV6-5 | CASSYSLLAGELFF | TGTGCCAGCAGTTATAGTCTCTTGGCCGGGGAGCTGTTTTTT